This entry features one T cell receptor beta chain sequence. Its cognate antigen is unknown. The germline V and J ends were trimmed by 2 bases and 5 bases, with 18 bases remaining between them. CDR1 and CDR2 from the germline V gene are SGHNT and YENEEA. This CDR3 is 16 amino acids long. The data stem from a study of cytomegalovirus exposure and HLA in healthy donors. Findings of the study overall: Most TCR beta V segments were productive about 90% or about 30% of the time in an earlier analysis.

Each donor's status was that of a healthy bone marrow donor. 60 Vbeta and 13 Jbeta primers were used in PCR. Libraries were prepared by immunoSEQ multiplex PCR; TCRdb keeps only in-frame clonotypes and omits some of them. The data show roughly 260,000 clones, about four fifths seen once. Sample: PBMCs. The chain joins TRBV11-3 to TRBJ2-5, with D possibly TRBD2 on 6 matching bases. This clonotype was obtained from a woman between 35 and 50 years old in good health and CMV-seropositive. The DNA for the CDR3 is TGTGCCAGCAGCTTATTTACTAGTCGGGCGGGGGAGACCCAGTACTTC. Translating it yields CASSLFTSRAGETQYF.